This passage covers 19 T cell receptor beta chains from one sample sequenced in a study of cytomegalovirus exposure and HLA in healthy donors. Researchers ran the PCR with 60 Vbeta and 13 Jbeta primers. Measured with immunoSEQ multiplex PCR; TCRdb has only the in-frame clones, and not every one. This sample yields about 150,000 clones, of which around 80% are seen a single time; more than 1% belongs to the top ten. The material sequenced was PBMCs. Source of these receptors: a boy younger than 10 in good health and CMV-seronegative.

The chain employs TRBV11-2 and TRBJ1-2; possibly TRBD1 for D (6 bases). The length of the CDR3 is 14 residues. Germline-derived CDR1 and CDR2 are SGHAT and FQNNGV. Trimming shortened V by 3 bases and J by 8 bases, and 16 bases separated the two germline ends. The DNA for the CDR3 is TGTGCCAGCAGCTTTTTCAGGGGTCCGGGGGGCTACACCTTC. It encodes CASSFFRGPGGYTF.

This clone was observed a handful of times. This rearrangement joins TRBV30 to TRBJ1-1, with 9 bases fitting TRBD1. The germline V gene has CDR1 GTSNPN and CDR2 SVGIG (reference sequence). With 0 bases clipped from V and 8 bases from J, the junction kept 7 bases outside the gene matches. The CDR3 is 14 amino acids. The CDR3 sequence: CAWSVRTGVFEAFF. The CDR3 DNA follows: TGTGCCTGGAGTGTAAGGACAGGGGTCTTCGAAGCTTTCTTT.

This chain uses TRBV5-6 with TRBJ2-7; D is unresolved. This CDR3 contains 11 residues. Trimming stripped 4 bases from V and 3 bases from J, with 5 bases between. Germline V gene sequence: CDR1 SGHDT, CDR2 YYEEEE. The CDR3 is CASSTDYEQYV. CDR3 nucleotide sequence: TGTGCCAGCAGCACCGACTACGAGCAGTACGTC.

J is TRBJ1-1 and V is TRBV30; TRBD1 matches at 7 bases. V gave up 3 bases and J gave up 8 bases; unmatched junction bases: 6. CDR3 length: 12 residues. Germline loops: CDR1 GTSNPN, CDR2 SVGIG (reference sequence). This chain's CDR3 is CAWSDRDREAFF. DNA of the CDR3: TGTGCCTGGAGCGACCGGGACAGAGAAGCTTTCTTT.

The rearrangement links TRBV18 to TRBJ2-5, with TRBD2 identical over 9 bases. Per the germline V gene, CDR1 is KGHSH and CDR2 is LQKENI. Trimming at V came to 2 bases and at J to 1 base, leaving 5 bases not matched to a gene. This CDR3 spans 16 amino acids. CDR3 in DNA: TGTGCCAGCTCACCAAGGCCAGCGGGGGGCCAAGAGACCCAGTACTTC. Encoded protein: CASSPRPAGGQETQYF.

The chain's CDR3 is CSVRGSNEQYF. In nucleotides, the CDR3 is TGCAGCGTTCGGGGGTCCAACGAGCAGTACTTC. The chain uses TRBV29-1 and TRBJ2-7, with D perhaps TRBD2 (6 bases). With 5 bases removed from V and 5 bases from J, the gap between germline ends came to 10 bases. The CDR3 consists of 11 residues. Germline CDR1 is SQVTM and CDR2 is ANQGSEA.

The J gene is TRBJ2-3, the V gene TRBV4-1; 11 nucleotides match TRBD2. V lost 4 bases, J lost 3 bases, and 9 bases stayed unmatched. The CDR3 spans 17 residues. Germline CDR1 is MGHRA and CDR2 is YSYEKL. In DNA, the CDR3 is TGCGCCAGCAGCCTCATTCCGGGACTAGCGGAAACAGATACGCAGTATTTT. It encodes CASSLIPGLAETDTQYF.

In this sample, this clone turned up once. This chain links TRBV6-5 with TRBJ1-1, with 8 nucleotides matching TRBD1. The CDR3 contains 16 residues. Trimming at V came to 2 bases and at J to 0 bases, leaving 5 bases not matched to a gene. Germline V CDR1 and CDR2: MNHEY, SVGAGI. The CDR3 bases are TGTGCCAGCAGTTACGGGACAGGATTTTTGAACACTGAAGCTTTCTTT. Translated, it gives CASSYGTGFLNTEAFF.

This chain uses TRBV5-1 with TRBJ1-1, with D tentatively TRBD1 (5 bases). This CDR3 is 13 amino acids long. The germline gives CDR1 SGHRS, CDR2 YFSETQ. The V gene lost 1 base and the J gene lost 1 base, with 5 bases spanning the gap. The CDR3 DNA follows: TGCGCCAGCAGCTTGCAGGGGAACACTGAAGCTTTCTTT. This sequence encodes CASSLQGNTEAFF.

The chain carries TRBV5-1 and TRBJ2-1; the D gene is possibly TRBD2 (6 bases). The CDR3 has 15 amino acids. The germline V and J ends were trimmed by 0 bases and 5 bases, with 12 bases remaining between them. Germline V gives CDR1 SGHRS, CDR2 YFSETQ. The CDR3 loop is CASSLGGGVNNEQFF. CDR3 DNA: TGCGCCAGCAGCTTGGGGGGCGGGGTGAACAATGAGCAGTTCTTC. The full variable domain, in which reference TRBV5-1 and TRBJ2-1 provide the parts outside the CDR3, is KAGVTQTPRYLIKTRGQQVTLSCSPISGHRSVSWYQQTPGQGLQFLFEYFSETQRNKGNFPGRFSGRQFSNSRSEMNVSTLELGDSALYLCASSLGGGVNNEQFFGPGTRLTVL.

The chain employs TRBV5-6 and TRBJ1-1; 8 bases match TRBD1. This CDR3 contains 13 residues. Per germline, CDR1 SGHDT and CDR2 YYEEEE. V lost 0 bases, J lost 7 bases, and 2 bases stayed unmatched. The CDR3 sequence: CASSLGDRGEAFF. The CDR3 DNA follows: TGTGCCAGCAGCTTGGGCGACAGGGGTGAAGCTTTCTTT. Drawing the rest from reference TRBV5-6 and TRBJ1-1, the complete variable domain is DAGVTQSPTHLIKTRGQQVTLRCSPKSGHDTVSWYQQALGQGPQFIFQYYEEEERQRGNFPDRFSGHQFPNYSSELNVNALLLGDSALYLCASSLGDRGEAFFGQGTRLTVV.

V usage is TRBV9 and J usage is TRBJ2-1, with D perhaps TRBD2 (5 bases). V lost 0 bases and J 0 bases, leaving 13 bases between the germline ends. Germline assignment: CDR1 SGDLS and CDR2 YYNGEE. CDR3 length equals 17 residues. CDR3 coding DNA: TGTGCCAGCAGCGTAGGGCTAGCTGCGAGCTCCTACAATGAGCAGTTCTTC. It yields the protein CASSVGLAASSYNEQFF.

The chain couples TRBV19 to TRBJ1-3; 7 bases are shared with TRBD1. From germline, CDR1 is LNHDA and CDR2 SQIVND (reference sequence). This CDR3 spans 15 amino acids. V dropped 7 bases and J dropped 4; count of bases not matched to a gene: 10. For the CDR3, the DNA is TGTGCCAGTACCCCTCTACAGGGGAAAGGAAACACCATATATTTT. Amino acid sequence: CASTPLQGKGNTIYF.

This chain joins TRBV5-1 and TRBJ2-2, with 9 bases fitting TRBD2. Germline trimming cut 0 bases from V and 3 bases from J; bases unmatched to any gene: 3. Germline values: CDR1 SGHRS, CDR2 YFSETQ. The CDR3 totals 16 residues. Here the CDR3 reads CASSLVSGGDTGELFF. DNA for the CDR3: TGCGCCAGCAGCTTGGTTAGCGGGGGTGACACCGGGGAGCTGTTTTTT.

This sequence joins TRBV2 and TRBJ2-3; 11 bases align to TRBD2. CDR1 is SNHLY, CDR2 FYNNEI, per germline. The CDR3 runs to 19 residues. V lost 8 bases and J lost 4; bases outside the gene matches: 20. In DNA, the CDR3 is TGTGCCAGCGTTAAGGGATTAGTTGGGACTAGCGGACATTCAGATACGCAGTATTTT. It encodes CASVKGLVGTSGHSDTQYF.

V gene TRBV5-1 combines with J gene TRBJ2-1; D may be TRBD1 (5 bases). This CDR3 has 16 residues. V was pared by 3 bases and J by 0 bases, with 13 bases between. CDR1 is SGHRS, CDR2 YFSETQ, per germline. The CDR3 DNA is TGCGCCAGCAGCTGGACAACGAGCCGCTCCTACAATGAGCAGTTCTTC. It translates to CASSWTTSRSYNEQFF.

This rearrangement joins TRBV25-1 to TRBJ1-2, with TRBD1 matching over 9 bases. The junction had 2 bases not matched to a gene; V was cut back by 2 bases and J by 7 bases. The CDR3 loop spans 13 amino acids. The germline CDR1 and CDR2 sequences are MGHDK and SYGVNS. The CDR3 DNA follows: TGTGCCAGCAGTGAAAGACAGGGGGGTGGCTACACCTTC. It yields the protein CASSERQGGGYTF.

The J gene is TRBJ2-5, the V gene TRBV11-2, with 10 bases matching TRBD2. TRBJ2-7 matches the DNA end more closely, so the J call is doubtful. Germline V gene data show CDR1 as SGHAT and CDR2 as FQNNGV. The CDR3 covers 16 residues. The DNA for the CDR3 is TGTGCCAGCAGCTCCCTGAGCGGGAGGGACTCCTACGAGCAGTACTTC. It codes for CASSSLSGRDSYEQYF.

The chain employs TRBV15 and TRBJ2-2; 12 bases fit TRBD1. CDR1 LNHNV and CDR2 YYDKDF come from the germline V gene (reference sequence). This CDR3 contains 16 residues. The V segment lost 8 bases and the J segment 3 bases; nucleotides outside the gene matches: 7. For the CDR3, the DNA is TGTGCCACCGGTGAGGGACAGGGGGCCCACACCGGGGAGCTGTTTTTT. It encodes CATGEGQGAHTGELFF.